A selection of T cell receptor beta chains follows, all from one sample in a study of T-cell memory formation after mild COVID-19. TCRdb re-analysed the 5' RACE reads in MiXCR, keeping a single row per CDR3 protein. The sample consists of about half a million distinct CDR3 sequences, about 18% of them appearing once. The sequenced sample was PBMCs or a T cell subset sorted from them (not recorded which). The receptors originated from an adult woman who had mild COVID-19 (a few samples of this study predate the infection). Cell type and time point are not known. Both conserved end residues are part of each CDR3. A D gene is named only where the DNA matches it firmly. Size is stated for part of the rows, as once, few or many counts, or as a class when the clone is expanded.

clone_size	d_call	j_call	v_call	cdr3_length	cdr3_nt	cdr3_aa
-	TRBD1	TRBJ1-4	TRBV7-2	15	TGTGCCAGCAGCCCGACGACAGGGAGGGATGAAAAACTGTTTTTT	CASSPTTGRDEKLFF
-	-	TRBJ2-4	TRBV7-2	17	TGTGCCAGCAGCCGATCTGGGGGTTCCCAGGCCAAAAACATTCAGTACTTC	CASSRSGGSQAKNIQYF
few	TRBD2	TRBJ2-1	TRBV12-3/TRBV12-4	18	TGTGCCAGCAGTTTTTCGGCTAGCGGGAGTTTCCCCTACAATGAGCAGTTCTTC	CASSFSASGSFPYNEQFF
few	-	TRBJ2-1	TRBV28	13	TGTGCCAGCAGTACTAGGAACTACAATGAGCAGTTCTTC	CASSTRNYNEQFF
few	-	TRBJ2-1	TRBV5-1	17	TGCGCCAGCAGCTTGGGGACTATGGGAACGGAGTACAATGAGCAGTTCTTC	CASSLGTMGTEYNEQFF
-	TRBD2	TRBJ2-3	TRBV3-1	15	TGTGCCAGCAGCCGGGGACTAGCTGCCACAGATACGCAGTATTTT	CASSRGLAATDTQYF
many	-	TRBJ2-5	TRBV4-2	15	TGTGCCAGCAGCCAAGATCTAATGGGGCAAGAGACCCAGTACTTC	CASSQDLMGQETQYF
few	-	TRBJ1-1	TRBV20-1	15	TGCAGTGCTAAAGCGGGGGAAGGGTGGGGCACTGAAGCTTTCTTT	CSAKAGEGWGTEAFF
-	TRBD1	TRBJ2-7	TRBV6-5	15	TGTGCCAGCAGTTTCCCGGGACAGGGAGGCCACGAGCAGTACTTC	CASSFPGQGGHEQYF
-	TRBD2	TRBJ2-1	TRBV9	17	TGTGCCAGCAGCGTATCGACCTCCGGGACTAGCTACAATGAGCAGTTCTTC	CASSVSTSGTSYNEQFF
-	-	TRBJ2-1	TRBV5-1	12	TGCGCCAGCAGCCACGACCTAGAAGAGCAGTTCTTC	CASSHDLEEQFF